The sequence of this T cell receptor beta chain was determined in a study of T cell responses to AZD1222 COVID-19 vaccine. General observations from the study: The peak T cell response came first, and repertoires were sampled only after it.

Data came from immunoSEQ multiplex PCR; TCRdb stores just in-frame clones and leaves some out. The data hold about 110,000 clones, with 88% observed a single time. The CDR3 is 14 residues long. The V and J ends lost 0 bases and 8 bases respectively, with 12 bases between them. CDR1 is SGHNT, CDR2 YYREEE, per germline (reference sequence). A word on this clone: Its cognate antigen is unknown.

The chain joins TRBV5-4 to TRBJ1-5; a weak D match, TRBD1 (6 bases). The sample in question was peripheral blood, obtained on day 0 of AZD1222 vaccination. This sequence originates from an adult in good health. The CDR3 region is CASSLGGGAEPQHF. The CDR3 DNA is TGTGCCAGCAGCTTGGGAGGGGGGGCAGAGCCCCAGCATTTT.